Below are 10 T cell receptor beta chains sequenced from a single sample in a study of T cell repertoires in cytomegalovirus infection. TCRdb re-called the reads with MiXCR, one entry per CDR3 protein. In the table there are about 300,000 distinct CDR3 sequences, about a tenth of which are singletons. Specimen: PBMCs. These receptors came from a human donor in good health (CMV status not recorded). Some clones in this sample may be carry-over from other donors' samples.

In this sample, this clonotype turned up many times. This sequence joins TRBV7-9 and TRBJ1-4; maybe TRBD1 (6 bases). The CDR3 has 15 residues. Germline V CDR1 and CDR2: SEHNR, FQNEAQ (reference sequence). V dropped 5 bases and J dropped 3 bases, with 13 bases sitting between them. The CDR3 here is CASSPQTGPNEKLFF. The CDR3, as DNA: TGTGCCAGCAGCCCCCAGACAGGACCTAATGAAAAACTGTTTTTT. The whole variable domain, remainder taken from reference TRBV7-9 and TRBJ1-4, is DTGVSQNPRHKITKRGQNVTFRCDPISEHNRLYWYRQTLGQGPEFLTYFQNEAQLEKSRLLSDRFSAERPKGSFSTLEIQRTEQGDSAMYLCASSPQTGPNEKLFFGSGTQLSVL.

This clonotype has ten or more counts. The gene calls are TRBV28 and TRBJ1-1; no clear D gene. Germline-derived CDR1 and CDR2 are MDHEN and SYDVKM. Trimming removed 6 bases at V and 7 bases at J, with 21 bases between. This CDR3 comprises 15 residues. The CDR3 DNA reads as TGTGCCAGCAGCACCGCAGCCTCTCCGAAAGGTGAAGCTTTCTTT. It is translated as CASSTAASPKGEAFF. The full variable domain, completed using reference TRBV28 and TRBJ1-1, is DVKVTQSSRYLVKRTGEKVFLECVQDMDHENMFWYRQDPGLGLRLIYFSYDVKMKEKGDIPEGYSVSREKKERFSLILESASTNQTSMYLCASSTAASPKGEAFFGQGTRLTVV.

This clonotype was seen many times. V usage is TRBV7-6 and J usage is TRBJ1-2; D gene uncertain. Germline V gene data show CDR1 as SGHVS and CDR2 as FNYEAQ. CDR3 length equals 13 residues. The V end was cut by 5 bases, the J end by 4 bases, with 11 bases between. The CDR3 DNA sequence: TGTGCCAGCAGCAAGGACGGAGTCTATGGCTACACCTTC. It translates to CASSKDGVYGYTF.

This clonotype was seen at least ten times. The chain has TRBV6-1 and TRBJ2-5; D possibly corresponds to TRBD2 (5 bases). Germline loops: CDR1 MNHNS, CDR2 SASEGT. Trimming cost V 1 base and J 4 bases, with 16 bases left between them. CDR3 length: 16 residues. CDR3 sequence (DNA): TGTGCCAGCAGTGAAGGCGGCCACCGGGAACGAGAGACCCAGTACTTC. Its protein product is CASSEGGHRERETQYF.

Ten or more counts support this clonotype. The CDR3 coding sequence is TGTGCCAGCAGCCCATTCAGGGACCAAGAGACCCAGTACTTC. Residues: CASSPFRDQETQYF. The J gene is TRBJ2-5, the V gene TRBV7-9; weak D call: TRBD1 (5 bases). V was cut by 5 bases and J by 0 bases, with 10 bases left in between. This CDR3 has 14 residues. Germline CDR1 and CDR2: SEHNR and FQNEAQ (reference sequence).

This clonotype occurred a few times. The chain combines TRBV29-1 with TRBJ2-7; TRBD2 aligns across 10 bases. V shed 4 bases, J shed 0 bases, and the junction held 3 bases outside the gene matches. The CDR3 totals 14 residues. The V gene's germline CDR1 is SQVTM and CDR2 ANQGSEA. CDR3 bases: TGCAGCGTTGGGACTAGCGGAAGCTCCTACGAGCAGTACTTC. Residues: CSVGTSGSSYEQYF.

In this sample, this clonotype turned up many times. The chain recombines TRBV7-6 with TRBJ2-5; 10 nucleotides agree with TRBD2. The CDR3 is made up of 15 amino acids. Per germline, CDR1 SGHVS and CDR2 FNYEAQ. The V and J ends lost 5 bases and 7 bases, in that order; junction bases with no gene match: 10. This CDR3 is CASSLRSSGGPTQYF. In DNA form, the CDR3 reads TGTGCCAGCAGCCTGAGATCTAGCGGGGGTCCGACCCAGTACTTC. The whole variable domain, filled in from reference TRBV7-6 and TRBJ2-5, reads GAGVSQSPRYKVTKRGQDVALRCDPISGHVSLYWYRQALGQGPEFLTYFNYEAQQDKSGLPNDRFSAERPEGSISTLTIQRTEQRDSAMYRCASSLRSSGGPTQYFGPGTRLLVL.

In this sample, this clonotype turned up many times. The V and J genes are TRBV2 and TRBJ1-2; D ambiguous. V shed 1 base and J shed 4 bases, with 10 bases lying between them. Germline V CDR1 and CDR2: SNHLY, FYNNEI. The CDR3 contains 14 residues. The CDR3 nucleotides are TGTGCCAGCAGTGAAGGGGGTACCCTCTATGGCTACACCTTC. Translated, it gives CASSEGGTLYGYTF.

This clonotype was detected many times. The rearrangement uses TRBV7-9 and TRBJ2-1, with D unclear. Deletions cut 8 bases from V and 8 bases from J, with 10 bases between. This CDR3 comprises 11 residues. Germline CDR1 is SEHNR and CDR2 is FQNEAQ (reference sequence). CDR3 DNA: TGTGCCAGCCAAACGGCCGATGAGCAGTTCTTC. Translated: CASQTADEQFF.

This clonotype has ten or more counts. The chain employs TRBV7-9 and TRBJ2-6; D might be TRBD1 (6 bases). The CDR3 runs to 20 residues. V was clipped by 5 bases and J by 0 bases, with 23 bases between them. Germline assignment: CDR1 SEHNR and CDR2 FQNEAQ (reference sequence). The CDR3 nucleotides read TGTGCCAGCAGCGTACGCCTTACAGGGACCTTACGCTCTGGGGCCAACGTCCTGACTTTC. This sequence encodes CASSVRLTGTLRSGANVLTF.